This TCR beta chain came from a study of T cells after yellow fever vaccination. As for the study in general: The fractions with low cell numbers were processed using SMART-Seq v4 Ultra Low Input. Findings of the study overall: Abundant clonotypes (contaminants from the bulk population) could be present in FACS-sorted repertoires. The study re-detected most primary-vaccination clones after the booster (about 96% CD4, approximately 88% CD8). Secondary responses were weaker yet peaked faster, day 5 versus 15.

As for this clonotype: Antigen: not known.

Germline V gene data show CDR1 as SEHNR and CDR2 as FQNEAQ (reference sequence). Trimming stripped 5 bases from V and 11 bases from J, with 12 bases between. This CDR3 comprises 12 residues. TCRdb called the 5' RACE reads again in MiXCR, with one record for every CDR3 protein. The sample gives 110,000 to 150,000 distinct CDR3 sequences, 6.6% of which show up once; about 0.6% is in the top ten. The V and J genes are TRBV7-9 and TRBJ1-4; possible D gene TRBD1, 6 bases. This sample comprised CD4+ T cells sorted from PBMCs, obtained 10 days after the yellow fever booster vaccination. The clonotype comes from a young man who received the YFV17D yellow fever vaccine. Written as DNA, the CDR3 is TGTGCCAGCAGCGCCCAGGGGTCGAAACTGTTTTTT. Translated, it gives CASSAQGSKLFF. Complete variable domain (other parts from reference TRBV7-9 and TRBJ1-4): DTGVSQNPRHKITKRGQNVTFRCDPISEHNRLYWYRQTLGQGPEFLTYFQNEAQLEKSRLLSDRFSAERPKGSFSTLEIQRTEQGDSAMYLCASSAQGSKLFFGSGTQLSVL.